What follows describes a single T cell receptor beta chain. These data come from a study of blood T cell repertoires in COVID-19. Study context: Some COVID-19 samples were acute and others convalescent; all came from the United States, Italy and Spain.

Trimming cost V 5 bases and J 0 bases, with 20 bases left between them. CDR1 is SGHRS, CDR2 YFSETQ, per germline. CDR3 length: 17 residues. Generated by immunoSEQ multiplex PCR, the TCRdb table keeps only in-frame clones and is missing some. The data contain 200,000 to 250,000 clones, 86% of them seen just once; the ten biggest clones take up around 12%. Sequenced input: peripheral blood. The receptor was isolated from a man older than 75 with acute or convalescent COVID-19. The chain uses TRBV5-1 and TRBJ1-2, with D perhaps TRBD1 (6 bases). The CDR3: CASRFEGDPLANYGYTF. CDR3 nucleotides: TGCGCCAGCAGATTTGAGGGGGACCCTTTAGCTAACTATGGCTACACCTTC.